The 7 T cell receptor beta chains below all came from one sample that was sequenced in a study of OX40 agonist ivuxolimab in advanced cancers. Produced via immunoSEQ multiplex PCR; TCRdb's table is partial and in-frame only. The repertoire consists of around 86,000 clones, with approximately 84% occurring once and the leading ten covering 2.5% to 3%. Material: CD4+ or CD8+ T cells sorted from blood, obtained in a trial of the OX40 agonist ivuxolimab. Receptors originate from an adult with an advanced solid tumor such as melanoma, head and neck, liver or kidney cancer.

Remarks on this clone: The junction departs from germline at one end; a sequencing error may be responsible. V is TRBV7-2 and J is TRBJ2-2; possible D gene TRBD2, 6 bases. CDR1 and CDR2 (germline): SGHTA, FQGNSA. The CDR3 length is 14 residues. The CDR3 sequence: CASSPGSITGGLFF. The DNA for the CDR3 is TGTGCCAGCAGCCCCGGGTCGATCACCGGGGGGCTGTTTTTT.

The chain combines TRBV6-5 with TRBJ2-2; D gene unclear. The germline gives CDR1 MNHEY, CDR2 SVGAGI. This CDR3 contains 15 residues. Trimming removed 6 bases at V and 1 base at J, with 12 bases between. As DNA, the CDR3 is TGTGCCAGCAGGATAGGGTGGCAGAACACCGGGGAGCTGTTTTTT. Protein product: CASRIGWQNTGELFF.

This sequence joins TRBV11-2 and TRBJ1-5; D unclear. Germline V lookup: CDR1 SGHAT, CDR2 FQNNGV. With 5 bases removed from V and 5 bases from J, the gap between germline ends came to 7 bases. The CDR3 extends over 12 amino acids. The CDR3 sequence is CASSHVDQPQHF. CDR3 DNA: TGTGCCAGCAGCCATGTAGATCAGCCCCAGCATTTT. The variable domain in full, completed from reference TRBV11-2 and TRBJ1-5, reads EAGVAQSPRYKIIEKRQSVAFWCNPISGHATLYWYQQILGQGPKLLIQFQNNGVVDDSQLPKDRFSAERLKGVDSTLKIQPAKLEDSAVYLCASSHVDQPQHFGDGTRLSIL.

The CDR3 DNA follows: TGTGCCAGTCGGGGTGGGGGCGGCAACACTGAAGCTTTCTTT. Translating it yields CASRGGGGNTEAFF. This sequence joins TRBV6-6 and TRBJ1-1, with a possible D match to TRBD1 (6 bases). The CDR3 covers 14 residues. The V and J ends lost 9 bases and 2 bases respectively, with 16 bases between them. CDR1 is MNHNY, CDR2 SVGAGI, per germline (reference sequence).

In its sample, this clone was seen once. J is TRBJ2-7 and V is TRBV27, with D perhaps TRBD2 (6 bases). CDR3 length equals 15 residues. The V and J ends lost 2 bases and 2 bases respectively, with 13 bases between them. Germline CDR1 and CDR2: MNHEY and SMNVEV (reference sequence). The CDR3 spells CASSLSGGGAYEQYV. CDR3 coding DNA: TGTGCCAGCAGTTTAAGTGGGGGAGGCGCCTACGAGCAGTACGTC.

This clone was detected once. The chain joins TRBV6-1 to TRBJ1-5, with 9 bases lining up with TRBD1. The length of the CDR3 is 15 residues. Germline lookup yields CDR1 MNHNS and CDR2 SASEGT. V dropped 10 bases and J dropped 3; count of bases not matched to a gene: 10. CDR3 bases: TGTGCCACCGTGTGGGGACAGGGAGCCAATCAGCCCCAGCATTTT. It codes for CATVWGQGANQPQHF.

This clone has just a few counts. This chain connects TRBV7-2 to TRBJ1-6, with a weak D call TRBD1 (5 bases). This CDR3 comprises 18 residues. V lost 0 bases and J lost 8, with 20 bases in between. From germline, CDR1 is SGHTA and CDR2 FQGNSA. As DNA, the CDR3 is TGTGCCAGCAGCTTAGCCCCTTACAGGCGCCGCGGGGATTCACCCCTCCACTTT. It is translated as CASSLAPYRRRGDSPLHF.